Below, 31 T cell receptor beta chains from the same sample are listed, as sequenced in a study of cytomegalovirus exposure and HLA in healthy donors. The study ran its PCR with 60 Vbeta and 13 Jbeta primers. Here immunoSEQ multiplex PCR was the method, and the copy in TCRdb shows in-frame clones only, minus some. The data contain roughly 250,000 clones, 72% of them singletons. The sample taken for sequencing was PBMCs. The receptor set was obtained from a female donor in good health and CMV-seronegative.

This clone was counted only a few times. The CDR3 DNA reads as TGTGCCAGCTCACCAGGGGGACACCTCAATCAGCCCCAGCATTTT. Encoded protein: CASSPGGHLNQPQHF. This chain links TRBV18 with TRBJ1-5; D might be TRBD1 (6 bases). The V gene lost 2 bases and the J gene lost 3 bases, with 11 bases spanning the gap. The CDR3 spans 15 residues. Looked up from germline, CDR1 is KGHSH and CDR2 is LQKENI. The whole variable domain, filled in from reference TRBV18 and TRBJ1-5, reads NAGVMQNPRHLVRRRGQEARLRCSPMKGHSHVYWYRQLPEEGLKFMVYLQKENIIDESGMPKERFSAEFPKEGPSILRIQQVVRGDSAAYFCASSPGGHLNQPQHFGDGTRLSIL.

The CDR3 nucleotides read TGTGCCAGCACTGGGGGAGGGCCGGGCAATGAGCAGTTCTTC. It codes for CASTGGGPGNEQFF. The chain uses TRBV4-2 and TRBJ2-1, with 7 bases matching TRBD2. This CDR3 is built from 14 residues. The germline V gene has CDR1 LGHNA and CDR2 YNFKEQ. The J segment lost 6 bases and the V segment lost 7 bases, leaving 9 bases of the junction unmatched.

V usage is TRBV5-8 and J usage is TRBJ2-7, with 7 bases matching TRBD2. Germline values: CDR1 SGHTS, CDR2 YDEGEE. Trimming at V came to 2 bases and at J to 5 bases, leaving 7 bases not matched to a gene. The CDR3 totals 14 residues. The CDR3 here is CASSFSRESNEQYF. As DNA, the CDR3 is TGTGCCAGCAGCTTCTCGCGGGAGTCGAACGAGCAGTACTTC. Filled out from reference TRBV5-8 and TRBJ2-7, the complete variable domain reads EAGVTQSPTHLIKTRGQQATLRCSPISGHTSVYWYQQALGLGLQFLLWYDEGEERNRGNFPPRFSGRQFPNYSSELNVNALELEDSALYLCASSFSRESNEQYFGPGTRLTVT.

The chain has TRBV19 and TRBJ2-5; 7 bases are shared with TRBD2. The DNA end is a closer match to TRBJ2-7, so the J assignment may be wrong. The CDR3 loop spans 11 amino acids. Germline V lookup: CDR1 LNHDA, CDR2 SQIVND (reference sequence). As DNA, the CDR3 is TGTGCCAGTAGTGGGGGGGTCGAGCAGTACTTC. Its protein product is CASSGGVEQYF.

This sequence joins TRBV19 and TRBJ1-1; tentatively, D is TRBD1 (5 bases). V gave up 7 bases and J gave up 3 bases, with 12 bases separating them. Per the germline V gene, CDR1 is LNHDA and CDR2 is SQIVND (reference sequence). There are 13 residues in the CDR3. Here the CDR3 reads CASTDWGDTEAFF. The DNA for the CDR3 is TGTGCCAGTACTGACTGGGGCGACACTGAAGCTTTCTTT.

The chain has TRBV13 and TRBJ2-5; 7 bases are a match to TRBD2. Matching the DNA end better, TRBJ2-7 makes the J call doubtful. The germline V gene has CDR1 PRHDT and CDR2 FYEKMQ (reference sequence). This CDR3 is built from 15 residues. The CDR3 sequence: CASSLGEERDDEQYF. As DNA, the CDR3 is TGTGCCAGCAGCTTAGGGGAGGAGCGGGATGACGAGCAGTACTTC.

The chain couples TRBV25-1 to TRBJ2-3; unclear D gene. V lost 3 bases and J lost 7, with 8 bases in between. Germline CDR1 MGHDK, CDR2 SYGVNS. The CDR3 sequence is 12 residues long. CDR3 sequence (DNA): TGTGCCAGCAGTGACTATAACTATACGCAGTATTTT. Its protein product is CASSDYNYTQYF.

The CDR3: CASSIDRERPKYF. The CDR3 DNA is TGTGCCAGTAGTATAGATCGGGAGAGGCCCAAGTACTTC. This chain links TRBV19 with TRBJ2-5, with D possibly matching TRBD2 (6 bases). Germline assignment: CDR1 LNHDA and CDR2 SQIVND (reference sequence). Trimming shortened V by 0 bases and J by 12 bases, and 14 bases separated the two germline ends. The CDR3 contains 13 residues.

V gene TRBV27 combines with J gene TRBJ2-1; D is uncertain. CDR1 MNHEY and CDR2 SMNVEV come from the germline V gene (reference sequence). The CDR3 has 13 amino acids. Deletions cut 9 bases from V and 5 bases from J, with 14 bases between. The CDR3 spells CARNFGSHNEQFF. The CDR3 bases are TGTGCCAGAAATTTCGGGTCCCACAATGAGCAGTTCTTC.

J is TRBJ2-7 and V is TRBV9; TRBD1 aligns across 8 bases. Trimming cost V 0 bases and J 2 bases; bases outside gene matches: 4. Per the germline V gene, CDR1 is SGDLS and CDR2 is YYNGEE. CDR3 length: 15 amino acids. The CDR3 loop reads CASSVGDRLTYEQYF. CDR3 sequence (DNA): TGTGCCAGCAGCGTAGGGGACAGGTTAACCTACGAGCAGTACTTC.

This clone was recorded only once. At one end, the junction sequence differs from germline, possibly due to a read error. J is TRBJ1-2 and V is TRBV2; D gene uncertain. The CDR3 has 12 residues. Germline CDR1 and CDR2: SNHLY and FYNNEI. Here the CDR3 reads CASGELLYGYTF. In nucleotides, the CDR3 is TGTGCCAGCGGTGAACTCCTCTATGGCTACACCTTC.

This clone appeared a single time. This chain uses TRBV7-9 with TRBJ1-2, with 8 bases fitting TRBD1. Germline values: CDR1 SEHNR, CDR2 FQNEAQ (reference sequence). This CDR3 has 14 amino acids. V gave up 4 bases and J gave up 5 bases; unmatched junction bases: 6. The CDR3 DNA is TGTGCCAGCAGCTCGGACAGGGTCGCTTATGGCTACACCTTC. Protein sequence: CASSSDRVAYGYTF.

The gene calls are TRBV30 and TRBJ1-2, with TRBD1 matching 7 bases. Germline CDR1 reads GTSNPN; CDR2 reads SVGIG (reference sequence). With 0 bases clipped from V and 4 bases from J, the junction kept 8 bases outside the gene matches. The CDR3 loop spans 15 amino acids. The CDR3 loop is CAWSVPQGVGYGYTF. The CDR3 coding sequence is TGTGCCTGGAGTGTACCTCAGGGGGTGGGCTATGGCTACACCTTC.

The rearrangement uses TRBV28 and TRBJ1-2; 8 nucleotides line up with TRBD1. Germline V gene data show CDR1 as MDHEN and CDR2 as SYDVKM. The CDR3 has 12 residues. J was trimmed by 6 bases and V by 5 bases; bases with no gene match: 2. In nucleotides, the CDR3 is TGTGCCAGCAGTCGACAGGGGAATGGCTACACCTTC. Amino acids: CASSRQGNGYTF.

Concerning this clone itself: Sequence at one end of the junction differs from germline and may be a read error. The rearrangement uses TRBV7-9 and TRBJ1-1, with a possible D match to TRBD1 (6 bases). CDR1 and CDR2 from the germline V gene are SEHNR and FQNEAQ (reference sequence). There are 10 residues in the CDR3. Written as DNA, the CDR3 is TGTTCCAGCGGACAGATCGGGGCTTTCTTT. It encodes CSSGQIGAFF.

In this sample, this clone turned up a few times. V is TRBV20-1 and J is TRBJ1-1; 7 bases are a match to TRBD1. Germline lookup yields CDR1 DFQATT and CDR2 SNEGSKA (reference sequence). The CDR3 totals 11 residues. V shed 0 bases, J shed 13 bases, and the junction held 5 bases outside the gene matches. The CDR3 loop reads CSARETRDSFF. Written as DNA, the CDR3 is TGCAGTGCTAGAGAGACCCGGGACAGTTTCTTT.

The chain combines TRBV30 with TRBJ1-5; D not certain. This CDR3 comprises 13 residues. From germline, CDR1 is GTSNPN and CDR2 SVGIG (reference sequence). V lost 5 bases and J 0 bases, leaving 8 bases between the germline ends. The CDR3: CAWAQNSNQPQHF. In DNA form, the CDR3 reads TGTGCCTGGGCACAGAATAGCAATCAGCCCCAGCATTTT.

This sequence joins TRBV28 and TRBJ2-5; D may be TRBD1 (5 bases). This CDR3 has 15 amino acids. V dropped 0 bases and J dropped 2 bases, with 10 bases sitting between them. Germline V gene sequence: CDR1 MDHEN, CDR2 SYDVKM. The CDR3 loop reads CASSLWDTSQETQYF. The DNA for the CDR3 is TGTGCCAGCAGTTTATGGGACACGTCGCAAGAGACCCAGTACTTC.

The chain has TRBV27 and TRBJ2-1; possible D gene TRBD2, 6 bases. CDR3 length equals 13 residues. Germline-derived CDR1 and CDR2 are MNHEY and SMNVEV (reference sequence). With 6 bases removed from V and 7 bases from J, the gap between germline ends came to 13 bases. The CDR3 coding sequence is TGTGCCAGCAGATTGGGGGGAACAAATGAGCAGTTCTTC. This translates into CASRLGGTNEQFF.

V and J are TRBV15 and TRBJ1-5; D perhaps matches TRBD1 (6 bases). Looked up from germline, CDR1 is LNHNV and CDR2 is YYDKDF (reference sequence). The length of the CDR3 is 15 residues. The V gene lost 0 bases and the J gene lost 1 base, with 7 bases spanning the gap. The CDR3 loop reads CATSRDQGSNQPQHF. For the CDR3, the DNA is TGTGCCACCAGCAGAGACCAGGGGAGCAATCAGCCCCAGCATTTT.

V gene TRBV5-4 combines with J gene TRBJ2-5; 9 bases are shared with TRBD1. The tail of the sequence fits TRBJ2-7 better, so the J call may be wrong. This CDR3 has 14 amino acids. CDR1 and CDR2 (germline): SGHNT, YYREEE (reference sequence). DNA of the CDR3: TGTGCCAGCAGCGGGGACAGGGTCCCATACGAGCAGTACTTC. Translated: CASSGDRVPYEQYF.

The chain recombines TRBV6-5 with TRBJ2-7; the D is unclear. The length of the CDR3 is 14 residues. Germline lookup yields CDR1 MNHEY and CDR2 SVGAGI. Trimming removed 5 bases from V and 7 bases from J, with 18 bases in between. The CDR3, as DNA: TGTGCCAGCAGTCCTGACGGAAACTACGTTGAGCAGTACTTC. This codes for CASSPDGNYVEQYF.

The chain has TRBV4-1 and TRBJ1-5, with 8 bases aligning to TRBD1. The CDR3 spans 14 residues. Per germline, CDR1 MGHRA and CDR2 YSYEKL. Trimming at V came to 2 bases and at J to 6 bases, leaving 3 bases not matched to a gene. The CDR3 coding sequence is TGCGCCAGCAGCCAACAGGGGGCTAGTCAGCCCCAGCATTTT. Translation: CASSQQGASQPQHF.

This clone occurred a few times. The chain uses TRBV7-3 and TRBJ2-1, with D possibly TRBD2 on 7 matching bases. CDR1 and CDR2 (germline): SGHTA, FQGTGA. The ends were cut back, 0 bases at V and 6 bases at J, with 15 bases in the middle. This CDR3 region has 16 residues. This CDR3 is CASSLTGLEGGNEQFF. The CDR3 DNA is TGTGCCAGCAGCTTAACCGGACTAGAGGGGGGCAATGAGCAGTTCTTC.

The rearrangement links TRBV6-6 to TRBJ1-1; weak D call: TRBD1 (5 bases). CDR3 length equals 15 residues. Trimming pared 7 bases from V and 1 base from J, leaving 16 bases between. Germline-derived CDR1 and CDR2 are MNHNY and SVGAGI (reference sequence). DNA for the CDR3: TGTGCCAGCACTTCCTCACGAACAGGGAACACTGAAGCTTTCTTT. Translation gives CASTSSRTGNTEAFF.

The rearrangement links TRBV5-5 to TRBJ2-1; 12 nucleotides align to TRBD1. Germline CDR1 and CDR2: SGHKS and YYEKEE (reference sequence). J was trimmed by 9 bases and V by 3 bases; bases with no gene match: 13. The CDR3 spans 17 residues. The CDR3 DNA follows: TGTGCCAGCAGCTGGATGCCAGGGGACAGGGGGCTCAGTGAGCAGTTCTTC. It encodes CASSWMPGDRGLSEQFF.

The chain couples TRBV7-9 to TRBJ1-1; TRBD1 might be the D (6 bases). The CDR3 covers 13 residues. The germline V and J ends were trimmed by 6 bases and 9 bases, with 17 bases remaining between them. Germline CDR1 and CDR2: SEHNR and FQNEAQ (reference sequence). The CDR3: CASRIEPGGQAFF. CDR3 bases: TGTGCCAGCAGGATCGAACCGGGGGGGCAAGCTTTCTTT.

The chain has TRBV5-1 and TRBJ1-1; D is unresolved. This CDR3 comprises 15 residues. Between the trimmed V and J ends, which lost 0 bases and 4 bases, there was a span of 13 bases. CDR1 SGHRS and CDR2 YFSETQ come from the germline V gene. CDR3 amino acids: CASSLASGGTTEAFF. CDR3 nucleotides: TGCGCCAGCAGCTTGGCTTCAGGTGGAACCACTGAAGCTTTCTTT. Complete variable domain (other parts from reference TRBV5-1 and TRBJ1-1): KAGVTQTPRYLIKTRGQQVTLSCSPISGHRSVSWYQQTPGQGLQFLFEYFSETQRNKGNFPGRFSGRQFSNSRSEMNVSTLELGDSALYLCASSLASGGTTEAFFGQGTRLTVV.

V is TRBV5-1 and J is TRBJ2-5, with 10 bases that match TRBD1. The CDR3 has 14 amino acids. V was pared by 7 bases and J by 5 bases, with 8 bases of the junction left unmatched. From germline, CDR1 is SGHRS and CDR2 YFSETQ. The CDR3 DNA is TGCGCCAGCGCCCGACAGGGGGCGGGGGAGACCCAGTACTTC. Amino acid sequence: CASARQGAGETQYF.

The V gene is TRBV19, the J gene TRBJ1-1; maybe TRBD1 (5 bases). Between the trimmed V and J ends, which lost 5 bases and 4 bases, there was a span of 11 bases. Germline CDR1 reads LNHDA; CDR2 reads SQIVND (reference sequence). This CDR3 has 13 amino acids. For the CDR3, the DNA is TGTGCCAGTAGTGAGGAGGGGTCCACTGAAGCTTTCTTT. Amino acid sequence: CASSEEGSTEAFF.

This clone has more than one count but fewer than ten. The chain links TRBV28 to TRBJ2-1; 9 positions match TRBD2. CDR1 and CDR2 (germline): MDHEN, SYDVKM. The CDR3 runs 18 residues. The V and J ends lost 6 bases and 0 bases, in that order; junction bases with no gene match: 12. The CDR3 protein is CASRPPGASGDSYNEQFF. In DNA form, the CDR3 reads TGTGCCAGCAGACCCCCGGGGGCTAGCGGGGACTCCTACAATGAGCAGTTCTTC.